The entry below describes one TCR beta chain. This specimen belongs to a study of technical replicates of blood from a handful of donors. Profiled with immunoSEQ multiplex PCR; TCRdb holds only in-frame clones, not every one. The table includes tens of thousands of clones, 96% detected once. The TCR sequence derives from a human donor in good health. The sample comprised T cells isolated from PBMCs.

The CDR3 here is CASSPVKSGSLIYEQYF. The CDR3 coding sequence is TGTGCCAGCTCACCAGTAAAGAGCGGGAGCCTTATTTACGAGCAGTACTTC. The chain recombines TRBV18 with TRBJ2-7; 8 bases match TRBD2. Germline lookup yields CDR1 KGHSH and CDR2 LQKENI. The CDR3 runs 17 residues. Trimming at V came to 2 bases and at J to 4 bases, leaving 13 bases not matched to a gene.